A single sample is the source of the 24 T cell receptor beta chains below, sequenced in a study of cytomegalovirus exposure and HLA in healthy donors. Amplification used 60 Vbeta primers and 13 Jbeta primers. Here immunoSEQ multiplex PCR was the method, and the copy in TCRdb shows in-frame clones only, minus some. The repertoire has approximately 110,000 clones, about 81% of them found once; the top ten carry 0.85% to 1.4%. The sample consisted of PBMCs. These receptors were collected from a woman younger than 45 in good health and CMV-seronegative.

CDR3 sequence (DNA): TGTGCCAGCAGCAGTCGACTAGCGGACAATGAGCAGTTCTTC. The encoded protein is CASSSRLADNEQFF. V and J are TRBV9 and TRBJ2-1; the match to TRBD2 covers 9 bases. The CDR3 contains 14 residues. With V trimmed by 4 bases and J by 5 bases, 4 bases remained unmatched. Looked up from germline, CDR1 is SGDLS and CDR2 is YYNGEE.

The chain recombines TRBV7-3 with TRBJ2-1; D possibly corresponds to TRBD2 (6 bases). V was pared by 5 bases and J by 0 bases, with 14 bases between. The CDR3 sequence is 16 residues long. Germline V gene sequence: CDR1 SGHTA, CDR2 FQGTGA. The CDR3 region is CASSTTGLVSYNEQFF. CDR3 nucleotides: TGTGCCAGCAGCACAACGGGACTCGTCTCCTACAATGAGCAGTTCTTC.

The CDR3 DNA follows: TGTGCCTGGAGTACAGGTTCCACGAACTATGGCTACACCTTC. It codes for CAWSTGSTNYGYTF. J is TRBJ1-2 and V is TRBV30; D is possibly TRBD1 (5 bases). CDR1 and CDR2 from the germline V gene are GTSNPN and SVGIG (reference sequence). Trimming shortened V by 2 bases and J by 2 bases, and 12 bases separated the two germline ends. This CDR3 spans 14 amino acids.

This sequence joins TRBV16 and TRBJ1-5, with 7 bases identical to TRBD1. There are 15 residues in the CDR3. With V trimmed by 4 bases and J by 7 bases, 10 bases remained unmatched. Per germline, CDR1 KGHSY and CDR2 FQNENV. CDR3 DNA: TGTGCCAGCAGCCCGGAGACAGGGTCGGGGCAGCCCCAGCATTTT. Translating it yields CASSPETGSGQPQHF.

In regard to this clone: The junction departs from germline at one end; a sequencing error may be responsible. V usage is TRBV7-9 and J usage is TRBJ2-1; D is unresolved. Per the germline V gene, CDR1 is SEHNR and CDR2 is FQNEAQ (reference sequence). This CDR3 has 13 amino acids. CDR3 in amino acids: CSSSLERVNEQFF. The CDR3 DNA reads TGTTCCAGCAGCTTAGAACGGGTAAATGAGCAGTTCTTC.

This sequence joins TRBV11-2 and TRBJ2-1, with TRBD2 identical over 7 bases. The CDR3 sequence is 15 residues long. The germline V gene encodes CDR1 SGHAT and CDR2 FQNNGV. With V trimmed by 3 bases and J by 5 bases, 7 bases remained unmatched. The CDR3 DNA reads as TGTGCCAGCAGCTTGATACGCGGGAGCCACAATGAGCAGTTCTTC. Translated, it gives CASSLIRGSHNEQFF.

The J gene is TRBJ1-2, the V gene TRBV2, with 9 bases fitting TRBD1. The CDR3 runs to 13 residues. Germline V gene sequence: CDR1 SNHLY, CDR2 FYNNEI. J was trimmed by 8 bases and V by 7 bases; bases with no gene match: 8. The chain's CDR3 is CASTPQGQGGYTF. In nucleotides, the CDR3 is TGTGCCAGCACTCCGCAGGGACAGGGCGGCTACACCTTC.

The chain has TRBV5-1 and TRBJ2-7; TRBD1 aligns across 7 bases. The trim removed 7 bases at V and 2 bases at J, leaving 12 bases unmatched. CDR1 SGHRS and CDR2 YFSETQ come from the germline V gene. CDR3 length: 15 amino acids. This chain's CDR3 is CASSPDRVPTYEQYF. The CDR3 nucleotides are TGCGCCAGCTCTCCAGACAGGGTCCCAACCTACGAGCAGTACTTC.

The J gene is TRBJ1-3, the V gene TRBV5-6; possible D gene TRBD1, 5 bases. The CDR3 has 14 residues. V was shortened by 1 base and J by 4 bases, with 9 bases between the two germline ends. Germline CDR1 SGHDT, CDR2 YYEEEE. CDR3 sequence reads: CASSLQGGGNTIYF. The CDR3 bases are TGTGCCAGCAGCTTGCAGGGTGGCGGAAACACCATATATTTT.

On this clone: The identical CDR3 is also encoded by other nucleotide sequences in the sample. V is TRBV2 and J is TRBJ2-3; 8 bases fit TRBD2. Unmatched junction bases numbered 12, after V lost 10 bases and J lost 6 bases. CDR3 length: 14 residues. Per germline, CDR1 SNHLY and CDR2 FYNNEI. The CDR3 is CAIPPAGDGDTQYF. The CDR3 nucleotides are TGTGCCATCCCGCCAGCGGGGGACGGGGATACGCAGTATTTT.

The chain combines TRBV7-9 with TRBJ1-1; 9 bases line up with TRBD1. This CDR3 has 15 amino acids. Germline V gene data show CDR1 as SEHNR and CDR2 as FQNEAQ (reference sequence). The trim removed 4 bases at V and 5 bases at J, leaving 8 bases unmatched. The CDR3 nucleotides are TGTGCCAGCAGCTCCGGACAGGGGAGCGGAACTGAAGCTTTCTTT. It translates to CASSSGQGSGTEAFF. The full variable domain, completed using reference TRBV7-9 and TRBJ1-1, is DTGVSQNPRHKITKRGQNVTFRCDPISEHNRLYWYRQTLGQGPEFLTYFQNEAQLEKSRLLSDRFSAERPKGSFSTLEIQRTEQGDSAMYLCASSSGQGSGTEAFFGQGTRLTVV.

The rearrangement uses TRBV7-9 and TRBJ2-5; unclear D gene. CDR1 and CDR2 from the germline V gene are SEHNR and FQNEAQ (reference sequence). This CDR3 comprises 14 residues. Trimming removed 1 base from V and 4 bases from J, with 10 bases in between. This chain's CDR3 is CASSLVSVRETQYF. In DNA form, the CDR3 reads TGTGCCAGCAGCTTAGTAAGCGTTAGAGAGACCCAGTACTTC.

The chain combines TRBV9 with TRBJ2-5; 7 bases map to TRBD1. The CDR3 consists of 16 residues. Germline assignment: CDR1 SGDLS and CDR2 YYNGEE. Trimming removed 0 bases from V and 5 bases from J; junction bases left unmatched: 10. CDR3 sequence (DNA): TGTGCCAGCAGCGTAGGTGGCGTAAGGGGGCGGGAGACCCAGTACTTC. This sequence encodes CASSVGGVRGRETQYF.

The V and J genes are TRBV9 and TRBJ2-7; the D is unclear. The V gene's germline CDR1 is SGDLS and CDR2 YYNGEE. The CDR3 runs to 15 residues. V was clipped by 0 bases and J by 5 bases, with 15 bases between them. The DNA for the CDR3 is TGTGCCAGCAGCGTAGCACGGAAAGGCAGGCACGAGCAGTACTTC. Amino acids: CASSVARKGRHEQYF.

As DNA, the CDR3 is TGTGCCAGCAGCTTAGGGCCAAATCAGCCCCAGCATTTT. This translates into CASSLGPNQPQHF. This chain connects TRBV9 to TRBJ1-5; no clear D gene. The CDR3 spans 13 residues. Trimming shortened V by 4 bases and J by 4 bases, and 9 bases separated the two germline ends. Germline V gene lookup returns CDR1 SGDLS and CDR2 YYNGEE.

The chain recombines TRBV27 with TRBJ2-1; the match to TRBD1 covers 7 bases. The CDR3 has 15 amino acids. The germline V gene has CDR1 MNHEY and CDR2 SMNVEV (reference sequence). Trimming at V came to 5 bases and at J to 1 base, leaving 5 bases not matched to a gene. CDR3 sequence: CASSTRQGSYNEQFF. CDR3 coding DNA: TGTGCCAGCAGTACACGACAGGGTTCCTACAATGAGCAGTTCTTC.

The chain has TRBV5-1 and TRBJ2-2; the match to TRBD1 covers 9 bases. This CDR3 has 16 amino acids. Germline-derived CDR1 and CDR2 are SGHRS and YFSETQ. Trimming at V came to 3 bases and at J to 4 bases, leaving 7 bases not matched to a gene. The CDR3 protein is CASSSPGQGGTGELFF. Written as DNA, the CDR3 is TGCGCCAGCAGCTCCCCGGGACAGGGAGGCACCGGGGAGCTGTTTTTT.

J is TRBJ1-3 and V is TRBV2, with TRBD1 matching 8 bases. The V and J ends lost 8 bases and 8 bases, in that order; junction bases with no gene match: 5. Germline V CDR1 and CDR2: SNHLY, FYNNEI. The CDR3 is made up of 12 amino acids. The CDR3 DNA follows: TGTGCCAGCGACCAGGGGGCGCACACCATATATTTT. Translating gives CASDQGAHTIYF.

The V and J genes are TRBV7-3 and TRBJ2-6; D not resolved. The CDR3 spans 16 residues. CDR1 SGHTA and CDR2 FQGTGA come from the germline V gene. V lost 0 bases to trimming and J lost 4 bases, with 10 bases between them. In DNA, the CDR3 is TGTGCCAGCAGCTTAACGGCGGCTAACGGGGCCAACGTCCTGACTTTC. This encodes CASSLTAANGANVLTF.

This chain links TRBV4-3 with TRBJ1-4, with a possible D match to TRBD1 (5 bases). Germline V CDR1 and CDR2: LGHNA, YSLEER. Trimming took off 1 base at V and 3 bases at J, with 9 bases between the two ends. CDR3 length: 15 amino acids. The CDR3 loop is CASSQVGVSNEKLFF. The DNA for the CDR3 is TGCGCCAGCAGCCAAGTAGGGGTATCTAATGAAAAACTGTTTTTT.

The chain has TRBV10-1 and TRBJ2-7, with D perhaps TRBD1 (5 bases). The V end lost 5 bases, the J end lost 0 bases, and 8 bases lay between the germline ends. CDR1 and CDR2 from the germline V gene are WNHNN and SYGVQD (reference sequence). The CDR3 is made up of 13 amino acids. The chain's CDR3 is CASSPGSSYEQYF. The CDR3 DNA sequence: TGCGCCAGCAGTCCAGGGTCCTCCTACGAGCAGTACTTC.

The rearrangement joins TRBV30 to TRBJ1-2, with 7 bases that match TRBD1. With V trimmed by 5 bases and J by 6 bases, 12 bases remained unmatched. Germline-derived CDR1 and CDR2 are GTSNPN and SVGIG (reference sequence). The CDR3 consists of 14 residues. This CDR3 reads CAWGLYRGADGYTF. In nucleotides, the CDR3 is TGTGCCTGGGGACTCTACAGGGGAGCGGATGGCTACACCTTC. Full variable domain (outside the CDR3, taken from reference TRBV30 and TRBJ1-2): SQTIHQWPATLVQPVGSPLSLECTVEGTSNPNLYWYRQAAGRGLQLLFYSVGIGQISSEVPQNLSASRPQDRQFILSSKKLLLSDSGFYLCAWGLYRGADGYTFGSGTRLTVV.

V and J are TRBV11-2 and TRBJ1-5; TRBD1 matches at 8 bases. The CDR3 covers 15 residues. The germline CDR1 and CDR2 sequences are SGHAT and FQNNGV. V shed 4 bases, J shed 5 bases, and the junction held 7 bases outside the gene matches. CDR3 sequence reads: CASSSGQGAHQPQHF. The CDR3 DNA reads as TGTGCCAGCAGCTCAGGACAGGGAGCCCATCAGCCCCAGCATTTT.

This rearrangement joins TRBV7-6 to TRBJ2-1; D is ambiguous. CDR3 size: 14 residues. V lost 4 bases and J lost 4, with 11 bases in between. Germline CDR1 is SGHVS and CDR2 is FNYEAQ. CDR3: CASSSERGYNEQFF. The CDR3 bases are TGTGCCAGCAGCTCAGAGAGAGGTTACAATGAGCAGTTCTTC. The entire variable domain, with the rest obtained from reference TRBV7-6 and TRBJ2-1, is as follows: GAGVSQSPRYKVTKRGQDVALRCDPISGHVSLYWYRQALGQGPEFLTYFNYEAQQDKSGLPNDRFSAERPEGSISTLTIQRTEQRDSAMYRCASSSERGYNEQFFGPGTRLTVL.